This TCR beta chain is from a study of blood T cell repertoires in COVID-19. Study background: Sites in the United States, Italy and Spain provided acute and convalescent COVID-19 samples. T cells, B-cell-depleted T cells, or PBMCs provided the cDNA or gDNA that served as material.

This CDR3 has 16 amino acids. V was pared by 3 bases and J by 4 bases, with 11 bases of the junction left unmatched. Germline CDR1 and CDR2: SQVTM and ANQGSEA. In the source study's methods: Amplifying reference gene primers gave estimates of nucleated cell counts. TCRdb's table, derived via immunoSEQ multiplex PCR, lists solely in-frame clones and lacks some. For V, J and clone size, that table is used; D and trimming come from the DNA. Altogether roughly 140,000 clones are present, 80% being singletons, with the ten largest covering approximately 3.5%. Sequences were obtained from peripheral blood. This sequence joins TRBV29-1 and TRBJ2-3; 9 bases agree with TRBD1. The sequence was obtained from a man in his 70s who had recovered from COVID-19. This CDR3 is CSVEYHRDRVPDTQYF. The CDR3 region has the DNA TGCAGCGTTGAGTATCACCGGGACAGGGTACCAGATACGCAGTATTTT.